One sample yielded the 4 T cell receptor beta chains listed below, sequenced in a study of beta chain features in type 1 diabetes. Sequenced material consisted of expressed TCRB transcripts (all of the isolated RNA was reverse transcribed). Produced via immunoSEQ multiplex PCR; TCRdb's table is partial and in-frame only. The sample includes a few hundred thousand clones, 10% to 15% seen only once; the top ten take more than 0.015%. Sequencing input: naive CD4+ T cells from blood. These receptors all stem from a man younger than 30 in good health.

The V gene is TRBV25-1, the J gene TRBJ2-1, with 9 positions matching TRBD1. The CDR3 length is 15 residues. The germline CDR1 and CDR2 sequences are MGHDK and SYGVNS. The junction had 5 bases not matched to a gene; V was cut back by 8 bases and J by 0 bases. DNA for the CDR3: TGTGCCAGCGCAACAGGGGGCGGCTCCTACAATGAGCAGTTCTTC. It encodes CASATGGGSYNEQFF.

The rearrangement uses TRBV4-2 and TRBJ2-2, with 7 bases identical to TRBD1. There are 16 residues in the CDR3. Germline V CDR1 and CDR2: LGHNA, YNFKEQ. The V segment lost 0 bases and the J segment 6 bases; nucleotides outside the gene matches: 7. The CDR3 DNA sequence: TGTGCCAGCAGCCAAGAAGAACAGGGGTACGCCGGGGAGCTGTTTTTT. This gives the protein CASSQEEQGYAGELFF.

The chain is built from TRBV28 and TRBJ2-4, with a weak D call TRBD1 (6 bases). The CDR3 consists of 16 residues. The germline gives CDR1 MDHEN, CDR2 SYDVKM. Trimming shortened V by 6 bases and J by 5 bases, and 20 bases separated the two germline ends. CDR3 in DNA: TGTGCCAGCAGACTATCACACAGGGTGTCCCAAAACATTCAGTACTTC. It yields the protein CASRLSHRVSQNIQYF.

This clone turned up a few times. The V gene is TRBV28, the J gene TRBJ2-3, with 9 nucleotides matching TRBD2. Germline V gene sequence: CDR1 MDHEN, CDR2 SYDVKM. The CDR3 has 14 residues. J was trimmed by 2 bases and V by 7 bases; bases with no gene match: 4. The chain's CDR3 is CASILAGTTDTQYF. The CDR3 nucleotides are TGTGCCAGCATTCTAGCGGGAACCACAGATACGCAGTATTTT.